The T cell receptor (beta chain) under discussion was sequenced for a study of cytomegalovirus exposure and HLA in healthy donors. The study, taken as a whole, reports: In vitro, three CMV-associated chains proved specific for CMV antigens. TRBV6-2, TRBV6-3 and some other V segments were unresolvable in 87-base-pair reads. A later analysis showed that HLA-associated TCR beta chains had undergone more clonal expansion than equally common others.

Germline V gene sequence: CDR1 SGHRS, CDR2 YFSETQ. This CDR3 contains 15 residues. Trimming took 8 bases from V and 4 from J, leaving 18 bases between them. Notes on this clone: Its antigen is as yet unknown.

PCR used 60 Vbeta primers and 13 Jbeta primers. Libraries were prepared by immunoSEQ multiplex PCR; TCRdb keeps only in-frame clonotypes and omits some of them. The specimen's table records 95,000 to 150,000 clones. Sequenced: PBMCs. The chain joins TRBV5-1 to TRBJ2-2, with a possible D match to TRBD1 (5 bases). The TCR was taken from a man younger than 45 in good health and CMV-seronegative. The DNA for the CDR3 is TGCGCCAGTACCTGGGCTCTAAGGGGCACCGGGGAGCTGTTTTTT. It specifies CASTWALRGTGELFF.